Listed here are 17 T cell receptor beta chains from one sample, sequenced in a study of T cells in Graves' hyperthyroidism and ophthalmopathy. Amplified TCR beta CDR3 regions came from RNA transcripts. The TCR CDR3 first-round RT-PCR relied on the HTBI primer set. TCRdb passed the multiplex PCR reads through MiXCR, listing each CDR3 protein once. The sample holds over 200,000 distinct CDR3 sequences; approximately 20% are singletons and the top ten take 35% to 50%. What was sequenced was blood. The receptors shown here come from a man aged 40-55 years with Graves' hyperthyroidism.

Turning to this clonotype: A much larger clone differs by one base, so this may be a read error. The CDR3 DNA sequence: TGTGCCAGCAGCCGATGGATAGTCGGGGGGCCCCAGCATTTT. The encoded protein is CASSRWIVGGPQHF. The rearrangement links TRBV5-6 to TRBJ1-5; a possible D gene is TRBD1 (5 bases). The V gene's germline CDR1 is SGHDT and CDR2 YYEEEE. Trimming shortened V by 4 bases and J by 9 bases, and 17 bases separated the two germline ends. This CDR3 region has 14 residues.

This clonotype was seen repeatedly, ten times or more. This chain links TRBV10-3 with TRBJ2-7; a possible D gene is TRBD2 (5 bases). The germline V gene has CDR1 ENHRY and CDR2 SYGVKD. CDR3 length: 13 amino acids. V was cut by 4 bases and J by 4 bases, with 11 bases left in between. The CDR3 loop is CAISVMGAYEQYF. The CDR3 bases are TGTGCCATCAGTGTAATGGGAGCGTACGAGCAGTACTTC.

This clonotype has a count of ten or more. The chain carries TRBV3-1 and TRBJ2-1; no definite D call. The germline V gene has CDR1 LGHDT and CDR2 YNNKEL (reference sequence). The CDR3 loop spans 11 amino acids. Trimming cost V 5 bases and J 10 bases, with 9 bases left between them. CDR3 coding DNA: TGTGCCAGCAGCGATAGGCGAGAGCAGTTCTTC. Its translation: CASSDRREQFF.

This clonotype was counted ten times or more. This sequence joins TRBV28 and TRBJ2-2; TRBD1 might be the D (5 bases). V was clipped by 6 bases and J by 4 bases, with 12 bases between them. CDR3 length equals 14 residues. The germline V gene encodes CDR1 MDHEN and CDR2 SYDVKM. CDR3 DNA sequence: TGTGCCAGCAGCACAGGACGAACCACCGGGGAGCTGTTTTTT. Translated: CASSTGRTTGELFF.

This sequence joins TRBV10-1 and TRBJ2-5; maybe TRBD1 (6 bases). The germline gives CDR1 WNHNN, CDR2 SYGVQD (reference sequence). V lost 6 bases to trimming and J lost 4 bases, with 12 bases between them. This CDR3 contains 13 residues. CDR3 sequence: CASRADSLETQYF. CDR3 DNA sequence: TGCGCCAGCAGAGCGGACAGCCTAGAGACCCAGTACTTC.

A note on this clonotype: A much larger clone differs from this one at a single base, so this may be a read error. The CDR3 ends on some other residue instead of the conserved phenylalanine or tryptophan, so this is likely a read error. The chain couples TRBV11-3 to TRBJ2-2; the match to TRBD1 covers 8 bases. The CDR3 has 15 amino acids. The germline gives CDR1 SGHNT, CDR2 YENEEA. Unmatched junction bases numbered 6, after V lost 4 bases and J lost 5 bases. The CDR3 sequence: CASSYGQGGTGELFS. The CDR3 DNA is TGTGCCAGCAGCTACGGACAGGGTGGGACCGGGGAGCTGTTTTCT.

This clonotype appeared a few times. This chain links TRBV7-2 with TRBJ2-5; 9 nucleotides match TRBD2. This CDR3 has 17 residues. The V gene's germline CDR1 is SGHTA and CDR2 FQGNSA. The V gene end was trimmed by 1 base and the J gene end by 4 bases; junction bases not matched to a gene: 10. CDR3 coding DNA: TGTGCCAGCAGCTTAGTTTTGGGCGGGGGGGCAGCAGAGACCCAGTACTTC. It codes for CASSLVLGGGAAETQYF.

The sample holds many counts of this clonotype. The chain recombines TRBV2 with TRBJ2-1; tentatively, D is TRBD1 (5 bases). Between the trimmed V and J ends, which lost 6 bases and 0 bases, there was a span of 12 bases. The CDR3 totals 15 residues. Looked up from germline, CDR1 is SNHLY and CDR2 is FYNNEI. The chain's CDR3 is CASSARQNSYNEQFF. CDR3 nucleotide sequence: TGTGCCAGCAGCGCCAGACAGAACTCCTACAATGAGCAGTTCTTC.

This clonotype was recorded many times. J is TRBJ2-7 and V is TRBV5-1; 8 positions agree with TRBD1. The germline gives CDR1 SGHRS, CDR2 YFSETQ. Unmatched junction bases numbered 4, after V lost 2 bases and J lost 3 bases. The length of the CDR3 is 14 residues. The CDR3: CASSLRDRHYEQYF. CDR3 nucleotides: TGCGCCAGCAGCTTACGGGACAGGCACTACGAGCAGTACTTC.

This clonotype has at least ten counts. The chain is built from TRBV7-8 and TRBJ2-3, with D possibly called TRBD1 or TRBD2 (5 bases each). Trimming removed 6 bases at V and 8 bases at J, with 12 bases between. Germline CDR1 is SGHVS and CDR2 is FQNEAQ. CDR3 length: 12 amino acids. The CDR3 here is CASSYEGITQYF. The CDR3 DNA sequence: TGTGCCAGCAGTTACGAGGGGATTACGCAGTATTTT.

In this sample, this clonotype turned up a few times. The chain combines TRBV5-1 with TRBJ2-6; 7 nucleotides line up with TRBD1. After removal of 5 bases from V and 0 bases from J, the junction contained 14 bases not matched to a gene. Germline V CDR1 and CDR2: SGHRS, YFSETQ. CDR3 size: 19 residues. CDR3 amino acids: CASRYGTALVRSGANVLTF. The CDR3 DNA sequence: TGCGCCAGCAGATACGGGACAGCTCTGGTTCGCTCTGGGGCCAACGTCCTGACTTTC.

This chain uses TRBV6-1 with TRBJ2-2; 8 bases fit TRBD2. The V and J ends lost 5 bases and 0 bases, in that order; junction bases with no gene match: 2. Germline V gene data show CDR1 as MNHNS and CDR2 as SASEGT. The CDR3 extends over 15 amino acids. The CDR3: CASSPGLANTGELFF. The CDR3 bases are TGTGCCAGCAGTCCGGGACTAGCGAACACCGGGGAGCTGTTTTTT.

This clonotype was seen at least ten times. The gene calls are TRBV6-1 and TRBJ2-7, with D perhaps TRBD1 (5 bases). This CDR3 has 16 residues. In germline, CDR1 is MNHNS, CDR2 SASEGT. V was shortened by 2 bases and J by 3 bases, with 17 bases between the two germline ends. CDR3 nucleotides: TGTGCCAGCAGTGAATACGAGCAGGGCGGTCTCTACGAGCAGTACTTC. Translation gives CASSEYEQGGLYEQYF.

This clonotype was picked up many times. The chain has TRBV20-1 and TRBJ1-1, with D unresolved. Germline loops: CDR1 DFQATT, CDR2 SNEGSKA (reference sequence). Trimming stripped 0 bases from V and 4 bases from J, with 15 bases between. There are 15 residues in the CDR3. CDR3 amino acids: CSARDPYRGGTEAFF. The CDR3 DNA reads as TGCAGTGCTAGAGATCCGTATCGGGGAGGCACTGAAGCTTTCTTT.

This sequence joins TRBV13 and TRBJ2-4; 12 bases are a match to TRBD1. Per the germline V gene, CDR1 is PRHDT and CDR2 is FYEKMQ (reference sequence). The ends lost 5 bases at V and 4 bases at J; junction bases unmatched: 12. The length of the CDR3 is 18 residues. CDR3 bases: TGTGCCAGCAGCCGGGGGACAGGGGGCGTAGGAGCGAAAAACATTCAGTACTTC. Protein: CASSRGTGGVGAKNIQYF.

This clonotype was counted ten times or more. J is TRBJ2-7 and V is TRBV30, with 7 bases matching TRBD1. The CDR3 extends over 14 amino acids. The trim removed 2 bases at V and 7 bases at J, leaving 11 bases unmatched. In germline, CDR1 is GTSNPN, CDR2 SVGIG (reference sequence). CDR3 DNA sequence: TGTGCCTGGAGTTCTACTGACAGGGCTAGGGAGCAGTACTTC. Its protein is CAWSSTDRAREQYF.

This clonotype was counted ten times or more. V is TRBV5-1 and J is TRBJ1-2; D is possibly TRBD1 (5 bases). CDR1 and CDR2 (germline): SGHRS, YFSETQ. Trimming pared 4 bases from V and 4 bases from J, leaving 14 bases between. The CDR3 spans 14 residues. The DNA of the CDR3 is TGCGCCAGCAGCCCCCACGGGGGTGGCTATGGCTACACCTTC. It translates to CASSPHGGGYGYTF.